The source of this T cell receptor (beta chain) is a study of T cell responses to AZD1222 COVID-19 vaccine. TCRdb keeps only in-frame clones here, not all; method: immunoSEQ multiplex PCR. Among roughly 160,000 clones listed, about 90% were seen once. The CDR3 is made up of 15 amino acids. The V end was cut by 1 base, the J end by 4 bases, with 11 bases between. CDR1 is SGHVS, CDR2 FQNEAQ, per germline. The sample consisted of peripheral blood, taken 28 days after the second AZD1222 dose. This TCR derives from an adult who received the AZD1222 COVID-19 vaccine. The V call is TRBV7-8, the J call TRBJ2-1, with D uncertain. The CDR3 reads CASSLGPLEYNEQFF. The CDR3 region has the DNA TGTGCCAGCAGCTTAGGGCCCTTAGAATACAATGAGCAGTTCTTC.